The 2 T cell receptor beta chains reported below all come from one sample, sequenced in a study of shared clonotypes between healthy human individuals. Here immunoSEQ multiplex PCR was the method, and the copy in TCRdb shows in-frame clones only, minus some. The sample yields approximately 500,000 clones, more than 65% seen once. Specimen: PBMCs. Source of these receptors: a woman aged 40 to 55 in good health. Some clones in this sample may be carry-over from other donors' samples.

This sequence joins TRBV10-3 and TRBJ2-3; D call uncertain. CDR1 ENHRY and CDR2 SYGVKD come from the germline V gene. Trimming pared 2 bases from V and 4 bases from J, leaving 10 bases between. This CDR3 comprises 14 residues. The DNA of the CDR3 is TGTGCCATCAGTGAGCCGAGTAAGGCAGATACGCAGTATTTT. It encodes CAISEPSKADTQYF.

The chain uses TRBV5-4 and TRBJ2-2; D remains ambiguous. The germline CDR1 and CDR2 sequences are SGHNT and YYREEE (reference sequence). This CDR3 spans 16 amino acids. V was pared by 4 bases and J by 0 bases, with 13 bases between. CDR3 in amino acids: CASSPDGKTNTGELFF. As DNA, the CDR3 is TGTGCCAGCAGCCCGGACGGAAAGACGAACACCGGGGAGCTGTTTTTT. The whole variable domain, filled in from reference TRBV5-4 and TRBJ2-2, reads ETGVTQSPTHLIKTRGQQVTLRCSSQSGHNTVSWYQQALGQGPQFIFQYYREEENGRGNFPPRFSGLQFPNYSSELNVNALELDDSALYLCASSPDGKTNTGELFFGEGSRLTVL.